The clone carrying this T cell receptor beta chain showed up just a few times. Antigen: not known. The CDR3 sequence is 16 residues long. Between the trimmed V and J ends, which lost 0 bases and 4 bases, there was a span of 16 bases. Germline V CDR1 and CDR2: DFQATT, SNEGSKA (reference sequence). The Oncomine TCR Beta short-read assay was applied to DNA of cultured CD4+ T cells. TCRdb reprocessed the PCR reads via MiXCR and lists one record per CDR3 protein. The data hold about 8,500 distinct CDR3 sequences, with 23% observed a single time. Treatment of the sample: roughly 10-day PBMC culture with coronavirus spike peptide pools or control peptides (ViraFEST assay). The record originates from a study of vaccination and CD4 T cells after COVID-19.

This chain joins TRBV20-1 and TRBJ1-3; unclear D gene. The sequence derives from a human donor with COVID-19. The specimen sequenced was cultured CD4+ T cells from blood. Here the CDR3 DNA reads TGCAGTGCTAGAGATCTCAGCAGGACGGTCGGAAACACCATATATTTT. It specifies CSARDLSRTVGNTIYF.